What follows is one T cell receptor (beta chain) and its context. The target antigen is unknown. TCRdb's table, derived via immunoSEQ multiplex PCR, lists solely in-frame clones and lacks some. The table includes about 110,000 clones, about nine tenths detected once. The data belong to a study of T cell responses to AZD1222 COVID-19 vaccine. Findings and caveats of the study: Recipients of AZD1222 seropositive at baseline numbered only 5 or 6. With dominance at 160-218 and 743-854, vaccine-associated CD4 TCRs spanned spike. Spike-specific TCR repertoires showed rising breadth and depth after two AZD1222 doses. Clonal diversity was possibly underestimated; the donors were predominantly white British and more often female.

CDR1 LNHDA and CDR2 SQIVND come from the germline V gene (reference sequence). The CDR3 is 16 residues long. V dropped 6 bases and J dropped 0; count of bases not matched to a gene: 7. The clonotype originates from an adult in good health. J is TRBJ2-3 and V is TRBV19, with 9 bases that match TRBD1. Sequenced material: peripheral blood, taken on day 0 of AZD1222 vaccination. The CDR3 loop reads CASSKPGQGSTDTQYF. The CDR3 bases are TGTGCCAGTAGCAAACCGGGACAGGGAAGCACAGATACGCAGTATTTT.